The entry below describes one T cell receptor beta chain. The antigen is not known. A multiplex PCR was run with 60 Vbeta primers and 13 Jbeta primers. Produced via immunoSEQ multiplex PCR; TCRdb's table is partial and in-frame only. The sample data list 55,000 or so clones. This sample stems from a study of cytomegalovirus exposure and HLA in healthy donors. About the study: The early release's HLA-typed donors yielded 78 million or so unique TCRs. Study-level points and caveats: Sequence variants that were highly shared formed a cluster that was likely a sequencing artifact. Under in vitro conditions, a few CMV-associated chains were confirmed as specific for CMV antigens.

The TCR sequence derives from a woman in her 30s in good health and CMV-seropositive. Sequenced: PBMCs.

CDR3 DNA sequence: TGTGCCAGCTCACCTCGCCGGGACTCCCAAGAGACCCAGTACTTC. Amino acid sequence: CASSPRRDSQETQYF. The chain combines TRBV18 with TRBJ2-5; TRBD2 is a possible D gene (6 bases). Trimming shortened V by 3 bases and J by 1 base, and 12 bases separated the two germline ends. The CDR3 loop spans 15 amino acids. Germline CDR1 is KGHSH and CDR2 is LQKENI.